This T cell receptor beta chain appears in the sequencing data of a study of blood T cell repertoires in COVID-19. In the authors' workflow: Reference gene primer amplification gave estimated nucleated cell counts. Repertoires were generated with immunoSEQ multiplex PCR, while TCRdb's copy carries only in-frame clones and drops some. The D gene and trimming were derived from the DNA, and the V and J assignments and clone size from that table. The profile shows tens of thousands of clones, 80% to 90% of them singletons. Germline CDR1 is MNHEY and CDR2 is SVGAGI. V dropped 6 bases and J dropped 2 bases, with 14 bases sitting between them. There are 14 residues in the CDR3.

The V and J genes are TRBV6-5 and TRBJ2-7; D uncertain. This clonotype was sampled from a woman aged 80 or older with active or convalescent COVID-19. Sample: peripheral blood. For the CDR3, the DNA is TGTGCCAGCAGCCTGGTCGCGGAGACCTACGAGCAGTACTTC. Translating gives CASSLVAETYEQYF.